This T cell receptor beta chain was found in a study of blood T cell repertoires in COVID-19 (dated by TCRdb to about 2020). Regarding the complete study: Collaborator samples came from the United States, Italy and Spain and covered acute and convalescent phases of COVID-19. The prospective study material was composed of cDNA or gDNA derived from T cells, B-cell-depleted T cells, or PBMCs. The dataset comprised deeply sampled blood TCRbeta repertoires from subjects exposed to, actively infected with, or recovered from COVID-19. A freely available public database, intended as a resource for researchers studying the immune response to SARS-CoV-2, is where the repertoires were released. The samples were drawn from the first 160 participants of the ongoing ImmuneRACE study and from over 950 subjects provided by 6 global collaborators. Sample metadata almost always included a de-identified subject ID, COVID-19 status, age in years and sex. HLA class I and class II types, where available, came from metadata supplied by the sample provider rather than from assay-based typing.

Regarding this clone: No cognate antigen has been identified for it. One base away there is no much larger clone; base qualities are not given.

Each collaborating institution followed its own protocols to collect whole blood in K2EDTA tubes. For TCRbeta analysis, collaborators shipped samples as frozen whole blood, isolated PBMCs, or DNA extracted from either of those sample types. Study-wide findings and limitations: How much clinical and demographic metadata was included differed by source and by participant, and the metadata was provided uncurated.

TCRbeta CDR3 regions were amplified from genomic DNA by means of the immunoSEQ Assay, a bias-controlled multiplex PCR. The published analysis was carried out like this. The number of nucleated cells in each sample was estimated from the amplification of reference gene primers within the assay. To quantify the absolute abundance of each unique TCRbeta CDR3 rearrangement, sequence reads were collapsed and filtered. For each sample, productive Simpson clonality was calculated by taking the square root of Simpson's diversity index across productive rearrangements. The clones in this table, taken by TCRdb from immuneACCESS, are in-frame only. Not every clone is retained; where verified, under half of the shortfall comes from an unresolved V gene, and the cause of the rest is unknown. Clone size and V and J calls were adopted from that table, with D and trimming inferred from the DNA. A total of about 100,000 clones appear in this sample, about 80% of them only once. The ten largest clones add up to around 30% of the sample.

Taken from the germline V gene, the CDR1 and CDR2 loops are SGDLS and YYNGEE. CDR3 length: 15 amino acids, cysteine to phenylalanine. The retained sequence is limited to the CDR3, 45 bases, with the frame set at the first base. From V the trimming removes 3 bases and from J it removes 4 bases, while the gene matches leave 5 bases of the junction unaccounted for. Rearrangement joined TRBV9 to TRBJ2-7; 12 bases in the junction line up with TRBD2. This clonotype originated in a man between 65 and 79 years old with active or convalescent COVID-19. Sequences were obtained from peripheral blood. CDR3 reads: CASSATSGGLYEQYF. The DNA reads as follows: TGTGCCAGCAGCGCGACTAGCGGGGGCCTATACGAGCAGTACTTC.